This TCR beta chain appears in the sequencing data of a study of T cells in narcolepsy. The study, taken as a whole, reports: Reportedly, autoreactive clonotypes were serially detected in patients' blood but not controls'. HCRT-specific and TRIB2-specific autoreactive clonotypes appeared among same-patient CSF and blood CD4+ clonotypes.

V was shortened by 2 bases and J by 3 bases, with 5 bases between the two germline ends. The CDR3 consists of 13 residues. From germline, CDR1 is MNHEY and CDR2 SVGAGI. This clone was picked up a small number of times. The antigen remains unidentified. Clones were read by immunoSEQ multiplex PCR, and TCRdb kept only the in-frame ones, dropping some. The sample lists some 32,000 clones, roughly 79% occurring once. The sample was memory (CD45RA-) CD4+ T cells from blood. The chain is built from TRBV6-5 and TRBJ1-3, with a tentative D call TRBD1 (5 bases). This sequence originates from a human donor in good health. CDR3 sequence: CASSYGGGNTIYF. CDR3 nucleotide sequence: TGTGCCAGCAGTTACGGGGGTGGAAACACCATATATTTT.